Below, 23 T cell receptor beta chains from the same sample are listed, as sequenced in a study of T cell responses to AZD1222 COVID-19 vaccine. The table came from immunoSEQ multiplex PCR; TCRdb's copy has only in-frame clones and leaves some out. The sample consists of more than 110,000 clones, 80% to 95% of them appearing once. The specimen comprised peripheral blood, sampled on day 0 of AZD1222 vaccination. These receptors came from an adult in good health.

This rearrangement joins TRBV19 to TRBJ1-5; a weak D match, TRBD1 (6 bases). V was shortened by 7 bases and J by 3 bases, with 16 bases between the two germline ends. The CDR3 covers 15 residues. Germline loops: CDR1 LNHDA, CDR2 SQIVND (reference sequence). The CDR3 here is CASTGVRGVNQPQHF. The CDR3 DNA reads as TGTGCCAGTACGGGGGTAAGGGGGGTCAATCAGCCCCAGCATTTT.

This chain uses TRBV6-5 with TRBJ1-2; TRBD1 aligns across 8 bases. CDR3 size: 13 residues. Germline V lookup: CDR1 MNHEY, CDR2 SVGAGI. V shed 7 bases and J 5 bases; nucleotides not matched to a gene: 6. CDR3 sequence: CASTEDRVYGYTF. CDR3 sequence (DNA): TGTGCCAGCACCGAGGACAGGGTATATGGCTACACCTTC.

The chain carries TRBV7-2 and TRBJ2-7; D is uncertain. CDR3 length equals 14 residues. The germline V gene has CDR1 SGHTA and CDR2 FQGNSA. V was clipped by 6 bases and J by 4 bases, with 16 bases between them. CDR3 sequence: CASSPPHRAYEQYF. For the CDR3, the DNA is TGTGCCAGCAGTCCCCCCCACCGGGCATACGAGCAGTACTTC.

The chain recombines TRBV5-1 with TRBJ1-2, with D perhaps TRBD1 (6 bases). The V gene's germline CDR1 is SGHRS and CDR2 YFSETQ. Trimming removed 6 bases from V and 0 bases from J, with 15 bases in between. The CDR3 sequence is 15 residues long. The CDR3 nucleotides read TGCGCCAGCACTACAGGGAGTGACCCTAACTATGGCTACACCTTC. Translating gives CASTTGSDPNYGYTF.

The chain links TRBV19 to TRBJ2-2; D perhaps matches TRBD1 (6 bases). CDR1 and CDR2 from the germline V gene are LNHDA and SQIVND (reference sequence). V shed 11 bases and J shed 8 bases, with 12 bases lying between them. This CDR3 spans 11 amino acids. CDR3 region: CASSRGGELFF. CDR3 DNA: TGTGCCTCCAGCAGGGGTGGGGAGCTGTTTTTT.

The V call is TRBV5-4, the J call TRBJ1-1; D gene uncertain. This CDR3 has 14 amino acids. Germline CDR1 reads SGHNT; CDR2 reads YYREEE (reference sequence). V lost 1 base and J lost 1, with 8 bases in between. CDR3 coding DNA: TGTGCCAGCAGCTTGATGGTCCCGAACACTGAAGCTTTCTTT. This gives the protein CASSLMVPNTEAFF.

This chain joins TRBV9 and TRBJ2-3; no definite D call. CDR1 is SGDLS, CDR2 YYNGEE, per germline. Trimming cost V 3 bases and J 2 bases, with 10 bases left between them. CDR3 length: 14 amino acids. The CDR3, as DNA: TGTGCCAGCAGCGCCGTTATCATCACAGATACGCAGTATTTT. Encoded protein: CASSAVIITDTQYF.

The CDR3 DNA reads as TGCGCCAGCAGCGCGGTCGGGGGTAGTAACACTGAAGCTTTCTTT. Translating it yields CASSAVGGSNTEAFF. The rearrangement joins TRBV5-1 to TRBJ1-1; a weak D match, TRBD1 (5 bases). CDR1 SGHRS and CDR2 YFSETQ come from the germline V gene. The CDR3 length is 15 residues. Trimming shortened V by 4 bases and J by 2 bases, and 15 bases separated the two germline ends.

The chain recombines TRBV11-2 with TRBJ1-3, with unresolved D. This CDR3 has 13 amino acids. V was shortened by 5 bases and J by 1 base, with 6 bases between the two germline ends. The germline V gene has CDR1 SGHAT and CDR2 FQNNGV. The CDR3 protein is CASSPESGNTIYF. The CDR3 DNA sequence: TGTGCCAGCAGCCCGGAATCTGGAAACACCATATATTTT.

The V and J genes are TRBV19 and TRBJ2-5; D remains ambiguous. The CDR3 consists of 12 residues. V was clipped by 4 bases and J by 4 bases, with 7 bases between them. Germline V gene sequence: CDR1 LNHDA, CDR2 SQIVND (reference sequence). In nucleotides, the CDR3 is TGTGCCAGTAGTAGGGGTGGAGAGACCCAGTACTTC. It yields the protein CASSRGGETQYF.

The table lists this clone with a count of one. The chain employs TRBV18 and TRBJ2-1; 8 bases match TRBD1. V was pared by 3 bases and J by 6 bases, with 1 base of the junction left unmatched. This CDR3 has 13 amino acids. The germline V gene has CDR1 KGHSH and CDR2 LQKENI. This CDR3 is CASSPDRVNEQFF. DNA of the CDR3: TGTGCCAGCTCACCGGACAGGGTCAATGAGCAGTTCTTC.

This clone was observed a single time. J is TRBJ2-1 and V is TRBV5-1; the match to TRBD2 covers 13 bases. The J segment lost 8 bases and the V segment lost 3 bases, leaving 5 bases of the junction unmatched. The CDR3 length is 15 residues. Germline values: CDR1 SGHRS, CDR2 YFSETQ. The CDR3 loop reads CASSWGTSGTYEQFF. CDR3 DNA: TGCGCCAGCAGCTGGGGGACTAGCGGGACGTATGAGCAGTTCTTC.

This chain connects TRBV4-1 to TRBJ2-1; perhaps TRBD2 as D (6 bases). V lost 1 base and J lost 15, with 19 bases in between. The CDR3 covers 14 residues. CDR1 MGHRA and CDR2 YSYEKL come from the germline V gene. This CDR3 is CASSQGVLAESTFF. DNA for the CDR3: TGCGCCAGCAGCCAAGGCGTACTAGCTGAGAGTACGTTCTTC.

The genes are TRBV13 and TRBJ1-2; D is perhaps TRBD1 (5 bases). V lost 2 bases and J lost 6, with 13 bases in between. The germline CDR1 and CDR2 sequences are PRHDT and FYEKMQ (reference sequence). The CDR3 has 14 residues. CDR3: CASSLIAGRNGYTF. The CDR3, as DNA: TGTGCCAGCAGCTTAATAGCAGGGCGAAATGGCTACACCTTC.

This clone was observed a handful of times. The V gene is TRBV15, the J gene TRBJ2-7; tentatively, D is TRBD2 (5 bases). Per the germline V gene, CDR1 is LNHNV and CDR2 is YYDKDF (reference sequence). V was trimmed by 0 bases and J by 7 bases, leaving 16 bases between them. CDR3 length equals 15 residues. In DNA form, the CDR3 reads TGTGCCACCAGCAGAGAGAGGGTGGGTAGCGTGGAGCAGTACTTC. It yields the protein CATSRERVGSVEQYF.

The V gene is TRBV4-1, the J gene TRBJ2-2; TRBD2 aligns across 8 bases. The CDR3 sequence is 17 residues long. V dropped 4 bases and J dropped 5; count of bases not matched to a gene: 12. From germline, CDR1 is MGHRA and CDR2 YSYEKL. The CDR3 reads CASSLDRAGAGTGELFF. CDR3 sequence (DNA): TGCGCCAGCAGCCTGGATAGAGCGGGAGCTGGGACCGGGGAGCTGTTTTTT.

The J gene is TRBJ2-7, the V gene TRBV28, with no clear D. CDR3 length: 13 amino acids. Germline values: CDR1 MDHEN, CDR2 SYDVKM. V was cut by 3 bases and J by 1 base, with 7 bases left in between. The CDR3 DNA reads TGTGCCAGCAGTTTCCCTAATTCCTACGAGCAGTACTTC. This gives the protein CASSFPNSYEQYF.

The rearrangement uses TRBV12-1 and TRBJ1-2. TRBV12-1 is termed a pseudogene. This CDR3 spans 15 amino acids. CDR3 nucleotide sequence: TGTGCCAGCAGCCATCAAGGGACGTCCGGCTATGGCTACACCTTC. Translation: CASSHQGTSGYGYTF.

The chain carries TRBV19 and TRBJ2-7, with 9 positions matching TRBD2. The CDR3 is 18 amino acids. Germline V gene lookup returns CDR1 LNHDA and CDR2 SQIVND (reference sequence). J lost 3 bases, V lost 0 bases, and 12 bases had no gene match. Written as DNA, the CDR3 is TGTGCCAGTAGTATAGATCTCGCGGGAGGGCCGCAAAACTACGAGCAGTACTTC. It encodes CASSIDLAGGPQNYEQYF.

CDR3 residues: CASSLNRDRGGYTF. Written as DNA, the CDR3 is TGTGCCAGCAGCTTAAACCGGGACAGAGGTGGCTACACCTTC. The chain recombines TRBV7-2 with TRBJ1-2; 7 bases are a match to TRBD1. The CDR3 loop spans 14 amino acids. V shed 2 bases, J shed 7 bases, and the junction held 7 bases outside the gene matches. Germline CDR1 is SGHTA and CDR2 is FQGNSA.

This chain joins TRBV9 and TRBJ2-2; 7 bases are shared with TRBD2. J gave up 2 bases and V 3 bases, and 10 bases lay outside the gene matches. The CDR3 runs to 17 residues. Germline values: CDR1 SGDLS, CDR2 YYNGEE. The CDR3 DNA follows: TGTGCCAGCAGCGAAAACCGGGACTATGCAAACACCGGGGAGCTGTTTTTT. As protein: CASSENRDYANTGELFF.

This sequence joins TRBV9 and TRBJ2-1; D not certain. The CDR3 covers 16 residues. Germline CDR1 is SGDLS and CDR2 is YYNGEE. V shed 4 bases and J shed 2 bases, with 16 bases lying between them. The CDR3 sequence is CASSPRTRGTYNEQFF. The CDR3 DNA is TGTGCCAGCAGCCCAAGGACCCGAGGTACCTACAATGAGCAGTTCTTC.

The chain employs TRBV9 and TRBJ2-1; 7 bases map to TRBD2. CDR1 is SGDLS, CDR2 YYNGEE, per germline. The V segment lost 0 bases and the J segment 4 bases; nucleotides outside the gene matches: 10. CDR3 length equals 17 residues. The CDR3 DNA is TGTGCCAGCAGCGTAGGAGGCGGGGGAGGGGCTTACAATGAGCAGTTCTTC. Translating gives CASSVGGGGGAYNEQFF.